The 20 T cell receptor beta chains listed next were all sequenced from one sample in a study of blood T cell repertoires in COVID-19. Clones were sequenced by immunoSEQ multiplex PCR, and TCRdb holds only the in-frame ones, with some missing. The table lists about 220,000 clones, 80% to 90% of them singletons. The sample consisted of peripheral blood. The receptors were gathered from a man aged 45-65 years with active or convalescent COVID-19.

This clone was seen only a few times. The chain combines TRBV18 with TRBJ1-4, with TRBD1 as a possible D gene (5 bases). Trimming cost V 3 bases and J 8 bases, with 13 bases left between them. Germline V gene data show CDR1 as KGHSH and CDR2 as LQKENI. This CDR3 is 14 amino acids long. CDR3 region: CASSPQGRGEKLFF. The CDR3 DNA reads TGTGCCAGCTCACCGCAGGGCAGAGGAGAAAAACTGTTTTTT.

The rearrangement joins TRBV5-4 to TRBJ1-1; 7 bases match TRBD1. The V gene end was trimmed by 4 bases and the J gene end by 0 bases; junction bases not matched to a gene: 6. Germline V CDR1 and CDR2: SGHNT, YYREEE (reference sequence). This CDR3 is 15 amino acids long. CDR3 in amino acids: CASSARQGVNTEAFF. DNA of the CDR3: TGTGCCAGCAGCGCAAGACAGGGTGTGAACACTGAAGCTTTCTTT.

The CDR3 here is CASSPGQRETQYF. In DNA form, the CDR3 reads TGTGCCAGCAGCCCCGGACAGAGGGAGACCCAGTACTTC. The J gene is TRBJ2-5, the V gene TRBV28; perhaps TRBD1 as D (6 bases). The CDR3 runs to 13 residues. V was trimmed by 6 bases and J by 5 bases, leaving 13 bases between them. Germline V gene sequence: CDR1 MDHEN, CDR2 SYDVKM.

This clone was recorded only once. In DNA form, the CDR3 reads TGCGCCAGCAGCCTTGGTGGACAGGGTTACGAGCAGTACGTC. Encoded protein: CASSLGGQGYEQYV. The chain carries TRBV5-1 and TRBJ2-7, with 8 bases fitting TRBD1. In germline, CDR1 is SGHRS, CDR2 YFSETQ. CDR3 length: 14 amino acids. The ends lost 4 bases at V and 4 bases at J; junction bases unmatched: 7.

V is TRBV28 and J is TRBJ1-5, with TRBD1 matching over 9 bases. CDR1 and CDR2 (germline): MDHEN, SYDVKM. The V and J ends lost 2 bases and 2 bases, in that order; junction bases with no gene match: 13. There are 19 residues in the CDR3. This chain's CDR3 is CASSLPGTGSVFGNQPQHF. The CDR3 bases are TGTGCCAGCAGTTTACCCGGGACAGGGTCAGTATTTGGCAATCAGCCCCAGCATTTT.

The CDR3 bases are TGCGCCAGCAGCTTTCCTAGCGGTCCCACAGATACGCAGTATTTT. It codes for CASSFPSGPTDTQYF. The chain has TRBV5-1 and TRBJ2-3; TRBD2 matches at 7 bases. Per germline, CDR1 SGHRS and CDR2 YFSETQ. The CDR3 is 15 residues long. The trim removed 2 bases at V and 2 bases at J, leaving 5 bases unmatched. Full variable domain (outside the CDR3, taken from reference TRBV5-1 and TRBJ2-3): KAGVTQTPRYLIKTRGQQVTLSCSPISGHRSVSWYQQTPGQGLQFLFEYFSETQRNKGNFPGRFSGRQFSNSRSEMNVSTLELGDSALYLCASSFPSGPTDTQYFGPGTRLTVL.

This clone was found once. CDR3 DNA sequence: TGTGCAAGTCGCTTAGTAGGGAGCCCTAGGCACGAGCAGTACTTC. Encoded protein: CASRLVGSPRHEQYF. V is TRBV12-2 and J is TRBJ2-7; the table's D call, TRBD2, has no DNA check behind it. TRBV12-2 is a documented pseudogene. The CDR3 runs to 15 residues.

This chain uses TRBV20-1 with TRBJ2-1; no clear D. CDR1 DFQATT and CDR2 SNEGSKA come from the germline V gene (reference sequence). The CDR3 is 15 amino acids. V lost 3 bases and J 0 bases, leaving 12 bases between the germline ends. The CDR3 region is CSASYGRPSYNEQFF. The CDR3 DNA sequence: TGCAGTGCTAGTTATGGCAGGCCCTCCTACAATGAGCAGTTCTTC.

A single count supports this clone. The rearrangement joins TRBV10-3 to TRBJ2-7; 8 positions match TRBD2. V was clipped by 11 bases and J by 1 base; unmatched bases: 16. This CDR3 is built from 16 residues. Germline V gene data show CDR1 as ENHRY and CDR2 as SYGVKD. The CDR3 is CASGGGTNLFSYEQYF. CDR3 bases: TGTGCCTCCGGGGGGGGGACTAACCTATTTTCCTACGAGCAGTACTTC.

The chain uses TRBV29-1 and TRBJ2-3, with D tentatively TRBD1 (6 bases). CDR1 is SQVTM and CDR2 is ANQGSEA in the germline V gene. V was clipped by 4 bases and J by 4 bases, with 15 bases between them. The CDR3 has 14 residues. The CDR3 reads CSVGSWGQADTQYF. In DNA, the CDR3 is TGCAGCGTTGGCAGCTGGGGGCAAGCAGATACGCAGTATTTT.

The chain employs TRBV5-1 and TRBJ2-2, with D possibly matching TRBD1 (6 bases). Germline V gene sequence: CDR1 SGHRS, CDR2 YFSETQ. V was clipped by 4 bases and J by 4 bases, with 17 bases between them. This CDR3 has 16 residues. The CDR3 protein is CASSQLQGVGTGELFF. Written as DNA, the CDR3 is TGCGCCAGCAGCCAATTACAGGGAGTTGGCACCGGGGAGCTGTTTTTT.

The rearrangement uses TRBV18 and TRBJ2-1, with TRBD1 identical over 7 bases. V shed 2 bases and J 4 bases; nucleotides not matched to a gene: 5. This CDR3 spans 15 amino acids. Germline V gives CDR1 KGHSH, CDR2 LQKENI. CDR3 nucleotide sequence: TGTGCCAGCTCACCAACGGGACAGCGATACAATGAGCAGTTCTTC. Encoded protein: CASSPTGQRYNEQFF.

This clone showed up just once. The CDR3 nucleotides are TGTGCCAGTAGTATACAAGGACAGGGCTCCTATGGCTACACCTTC. Amino acid sequence: CASSIQGQGSYGYTF. This chain joins TRBV19 and TRBJ1-2, with 8 bases fitting TRBD1. Germline CDR1 LNHDA, CDR2 SQIVND (reference sequence). J was trimmed by 4 bases and V by 2 bases; bases with no gene match: 6. The CDR3 covers 15 residues.

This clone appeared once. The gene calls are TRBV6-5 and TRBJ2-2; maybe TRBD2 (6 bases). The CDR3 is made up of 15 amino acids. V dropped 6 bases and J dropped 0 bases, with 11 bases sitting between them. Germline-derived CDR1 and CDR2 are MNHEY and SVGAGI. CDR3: CASRWGGANTGELFF. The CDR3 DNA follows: TGTGCCAGCAGGTGGGGCGGGGCGAACACCGGGGAGCTGTTTTTT.

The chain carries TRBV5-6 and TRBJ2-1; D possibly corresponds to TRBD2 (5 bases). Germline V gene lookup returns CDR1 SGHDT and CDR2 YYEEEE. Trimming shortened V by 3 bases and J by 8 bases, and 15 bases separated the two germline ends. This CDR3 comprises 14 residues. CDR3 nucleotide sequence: TGTGCCAGCAGCTCTAGGGTGGGAGCGGATGAGCAGTTCTTC. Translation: CASSSRVGADEQFF.

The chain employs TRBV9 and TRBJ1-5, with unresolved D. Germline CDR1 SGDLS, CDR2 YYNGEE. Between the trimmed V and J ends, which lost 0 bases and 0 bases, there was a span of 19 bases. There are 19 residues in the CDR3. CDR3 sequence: CASSVEVWRDHFSNQPQHF. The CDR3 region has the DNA TGTGCCAGCAGCGTAGAGGTGTGGAGGGATCATTTTAGCAATCAGCCCCAGCATTTT. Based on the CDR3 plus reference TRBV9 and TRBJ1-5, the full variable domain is DSGVTQTPKHLITATGQRVTLRCSPRSGDLSVYWYQQSLDQGLQFLIQYYNGEERAKGNILERFSAQQFPDLHSELNLSSLELGDSALYFCASSVEVWRDHFSNQPQHFGDGTRLSIL.

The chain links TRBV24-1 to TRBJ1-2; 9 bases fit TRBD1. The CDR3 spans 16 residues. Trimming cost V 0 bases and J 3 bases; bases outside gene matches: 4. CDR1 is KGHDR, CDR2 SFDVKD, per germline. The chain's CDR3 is CATSDLIQGAYYGYTF. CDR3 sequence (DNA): TGTGCCACCAGTGATTTGATACAGGGGGCTTACTATGGCTACACCTTC.

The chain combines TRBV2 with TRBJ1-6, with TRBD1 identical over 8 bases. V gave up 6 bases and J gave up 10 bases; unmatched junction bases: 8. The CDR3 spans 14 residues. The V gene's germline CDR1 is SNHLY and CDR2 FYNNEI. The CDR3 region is CASRVDRVESPLHF. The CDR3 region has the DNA TGTGCCAGCAGGGTGGACAGGGTAGAGTCACCCCTCCACTTT. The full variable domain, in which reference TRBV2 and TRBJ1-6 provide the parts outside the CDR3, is EPEVTQTPSHQVTQMGQEVILRCVPISNHLYFYWYRQILGQKVEFLVSFYNNEISEKSEIFDDQFSVERPDGSNFTLKIRSTKLEDSAMYFCASRVDRVESPLHFGNGTRLTVT.

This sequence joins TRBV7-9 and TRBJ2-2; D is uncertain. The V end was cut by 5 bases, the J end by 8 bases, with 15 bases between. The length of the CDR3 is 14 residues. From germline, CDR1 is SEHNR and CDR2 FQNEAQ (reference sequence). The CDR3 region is CASSPLGPLGELFF. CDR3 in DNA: TGTGCCAGCAGCCCGCTGGGCCCTTTAGGGGAGCTGTTTTTT.

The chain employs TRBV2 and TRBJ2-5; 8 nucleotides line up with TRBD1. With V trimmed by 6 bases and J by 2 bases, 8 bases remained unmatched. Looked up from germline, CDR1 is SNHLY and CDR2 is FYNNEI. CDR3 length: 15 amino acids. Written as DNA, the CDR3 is TGTGCCAGCAGAGATACCGGGACAGGACAAGAGACCCAGTACTTC. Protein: CASRDTGTGQETQYF.